This TCR beta chain was found in a study of T cell responses to AZD1222 COVID-19 vaccine. Study-wide results and limits: In all cases, repertoires were sampled only after the peak T cell response.

J lost 5 bases, V lost 9 bases, and 10 bases had no gene match. The germline V gene encodes CDR1 MNHEY and CDR2 SVGAGI. The CDR3 is made up of 15 amino acids. The method was immunoSEQ multiplex PCR; TCRdb's version includes in-frame clones alone and lacks a portion of them. Of some 190,000 clones in the sample, 85% to 95% were seen once. A word on this clone: The antigen is not known.

Pooled in the analysis were second doses at about 4 or about 12 weeks. The chain has TRBV6-5 and TRBJ2-3, with 11 nucleotides matching TRBD2. The sample consisted of peripheral blood, taken 28 days after the second AZD1222 dose. The sequence derives from an adult who received the AZD1222 COVID-19 vaccine. Here the CDR3 DNA reads TGTGCCAGTGCCTATAGCGGGGGGGTTGGAGATACGCAGTATTTT. Amino acid sequence: CASAYSGGVGDTQYF.